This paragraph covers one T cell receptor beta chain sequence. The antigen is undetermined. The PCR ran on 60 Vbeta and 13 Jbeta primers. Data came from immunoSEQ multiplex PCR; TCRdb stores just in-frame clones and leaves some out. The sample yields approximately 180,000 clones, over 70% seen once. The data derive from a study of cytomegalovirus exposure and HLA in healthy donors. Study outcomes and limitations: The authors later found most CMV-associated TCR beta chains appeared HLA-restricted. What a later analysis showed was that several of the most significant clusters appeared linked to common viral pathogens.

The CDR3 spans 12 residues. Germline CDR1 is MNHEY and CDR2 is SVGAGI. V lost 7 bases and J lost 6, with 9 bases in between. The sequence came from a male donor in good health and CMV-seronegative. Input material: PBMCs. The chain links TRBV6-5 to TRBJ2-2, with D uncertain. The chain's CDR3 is CASNRVAGELFF. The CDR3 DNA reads TGTGCCAGCAACCGGGTAGCCGGGGAGCTGTTTTTT.